A single sample gave rise to the 26 T cell receptor beta chains below, sequenced in a study of Graves' ophthalmopathy and Graves' hyperthyroidism. Transcripts of RNA were the source for amplifying TCR beta CDR3 regions. The authors performed first-round RT-PCR with HTBI primers and then a second-round multiplex PCR. TCRdb passed the multiplex PCR reads through MiXCR, listing each CDR3 protein once. The table has around 1.1 million distinct CDR3 sequences, about 38% seen once. Sequencing input: peripheral blood or thyroid tissue (not recorded which). The source is an adult man with Graves' hyperthyroidism.

V gene TRBV10-3 combines with J gene TRBJ1-2; TRBD1 aligns across 7 bases. The J segment lost 0 bases and the V segment lost 6 bases, leaving 7 bases of the junction unmatched. Looked up from germline, CDR1 is ENHRY and CDR2 is SYGVKD. The CDR3 is made up of 15 amino acids. In DNA, the CDR3 is TGTGCCATCAGATTTGGACAGGAAGCTAACTATGGCTACACCTTC. Amino acid sequence: CAIRFGQEANYGYTF.

This clonotype was recorded a few times. The V call is TRBV10-3, the J call TRBJ2-2, with 12 nucleotides matching TRBD2. V shed 3 bases and J 6 bases; nucleotides not matched to a gene: 5. The germline gives CDR1 ENHRY, CDR2 SYGVKD. The CDR3 sequence is 16 residues long. For the CDR3, the DNA is TGTGCCATCAGTGACCCTAGCGGGAGGGCCGCCGGGGAGCTGTTTTTT. Protein sequence: CAISDPSGRAAGELFF.

This chain joins TRBV19 and TRBJ2-6; weak D call: TRBD2 (6 bases). The V end lost 7 bases, the J end lost 3 bases, and 19 bases lay between the germline ends. In germline, CDR1 is LNHDA, CDR2 SQIVND (reference sequence). The CDR3 length is 17 residues. The CDR3 loop reads CASTSTGGNHGANVLTF. The CDR3 DNA reads TGTGCCAGTACCTCAACCGGCGGGAACCATGGGGCCAACGTCCTGACTTTC.

This clonotype has at least ten counts. Written as DNA, the CDR3 is TGTGCCAGCAGCTTGTGGGGGGTAGCCCGGGGGAAAGAGACCCAGTACTTC. Amino acids: CASSLWGVARGKETQYF. This chain connects TRBV7-9 to TRBJ2-5; a weak D match, TRBD2 (6 bases). CDR1 is SEHNR and CDR2 is FQNEAQ in the germline V gene (reference sequence). The CDR3 has 17 amino acids. V lost 3 bases and J lost 3, with 20 bases in between. Together with reference TRBV7-9 and TRBJ2-5, the CDR3 gives the full variable domain: DTGVSQNPRHKITKRGQNVTFRCDPISEHNRLYWYRQTLGQGPEFLTYFQNEAQLEKSRLLSDRFSAERPKGSFSTLEIQRTEQGDSAMYLCASSLWGVARGKETQYFGPGTRLLVL.

The sample holds many counts of this clonotype. The CDR3 DNA reads TGCAGTGCTAGAGAACAGGGTAGCTCCTATAATTCACCCCTCCACTTT. This gives the protein CSAREQGSSYNSPLHF. The chain recombines TRBV20-1 with TRBJ1-6; D is perhaps TRBD1 (6 bases). V was pared by 0 bases and J by 0 bases, with 9 bases between. The length of the CDR3 is 16 residues. Per the germline V gene, CDR1 is DFQATT and CDR2 is SNEGSKA (reference sequence).

This clonotype has a handful of counts. The chain carries TRBV30 and TRBJ2-7; D is ambiguous. This CDR3 has 11 amino acids. CDR1 is GTSNPN, CDR2 SVGIG, per germline (reference sequence). V gave up 1 base and J gave up 2 bases, with 3 bases separating them. The CDR3 is CAWSETYEQYF. For the CDR3, the DNA is TGTGCCTGGAGTGAGACCTACGAGCAGTACTTC.

The CDR3, as DNA: TGTGCCACAGGACTAGCGGGGGGAGAGCAGTACTTC. Translation gives CATGLAGGEQYF. The rearrangement joins TRBV10-3 to TRBJ2-7; 14 nucleotides line up with TRBD2. Germline V gene sequence: CDR1 ENHRY, CDR2 SYGVKD. Trimming took 10 bases from V and 7 from J; bases not matched to a gene: 3. The CDR3 loop spans 12 amino acids.

About this clonotype itself: Given a much more abundant clone one base away, this may be a read error. The CDR3 carries no conserved terminal phenylalanine or tryptophan, so it likely arises from a read error. V is TRBV12-3 or TRBV12-4 and J is TRBJ1-2, with D possibly matching TRBD1 (6 bases). The length of the CDR3 is 13 residues. V lost 7 bases and J 3 bases, leaving 12 bases between the germline ends. Here the CDR3 DNA reads TGTGCCAGCAATTTCCGGACAGACTATGGCTACACCCTC. Translation gives CASNFRTDYGYTL.

This clonotype came up many times. The chain combines TRBV12-3 or TRBV12-4 with TRBJ2-5; TRBD1 matches at 9 bases. Trimming cost V 6 bases and J 1 base; bases outside gene matches: 6. This CDR3 comprises 15 residues. Here the CDR3 reads CASRTGGGGQETQYF. As DNA, the CDR3 is TGTGCCAGCAGAACAGGGGGCGGAGGCCAAGAGACCCAGTACTTC.

Ten or more counts support this clonotype. The chain employs TRBV20-1 and TRBJ2-7; tentative D call: TRBD1 (5 bases). Germline assignment: CDR1 DFQATT and CDR2 SNEGSKA (reference sequence). The length of the CDR3 is 13 residues. V was trimmed by 0 bases and J by 0 bases, leaving 6 bases between them. The CDR3 loop reads CSARDRASYEQYF. CDR3 DNA: TGCAGTGCTAGAGACAGGGCCTCCTACGAGCAGTACTTC.

This clonotype was seen repeatedly, ten times or more. The chain recombines TRBV6-1 with TRBJ1-2; a possible D gene is TRBD1 (6 bases). Trimming took off 3 bases at V and 4 bases at J, with 12 bases between the two ends. The CDR3 totals 14 residues. Germline V gene sequence: CDR1 MNHNS, CDR2 SASEGT. This CDR3 is CASSDRGQSYGYTF. In nucleotides, the CDR3 is TGTGCCAGCAGTGATAGAGGACAGAGCTATGGCTACACCTTC.

In the case of this clonotype: It may be a read error: a sequence one base away is much more abundant. The DNA of the CDR3 is TGCGCCAGCAGCAAAGATCCCGTTCAGGGGGGGCAGCCCCAGCATTTT. Protein: CASSKDPVQGGQPQHF. The chain has TRBV5-8 and TRBJ1-5; TRBD1 matches at 7 bases. CDR3 length: 16 residues. Germline values: CDR1 SGHTS, CDR2 YDEGEE.

In this sample, this clonotype turned up a few times. The V call is TRBV12-3 or TRBV12-4, the J call TRBJ1-2, with 7 bases fitting TRBD1. Trimming took 5 bases from V and 5 from J; bases not matched to a gene: 8. The CDR3 covers 14 residues. In DNA form, the CDR3 reads TGTGCCAGCAGTACTAGGGACAGTGCATATGGCTACACCTTC. It is translated as CASSTRDSAYGYTF.

This chain links TRBV7-2 with TRBJ2-5; D is perhaps TRBD1 (5 bases). This CDR3 spans 13 amino acids. Looked up from germline, CDR1 is SGHTA and CDR2 is FQGNSA. The V gene lost 6 bases and the J gene lost 9 bases, with 17 bases spanning the gap. This CDR3 reads CASSKQANQPQYF. Written as DNA, the CDR3 is TGTGCCAGCAGTAAACAGGCAAATCAGCCCCAGTACTTC.

This clonotype was seen many times. V gene TRBV20-1 combines with J gene TRBJ2-7; D possibly corresponds to TRBD1 (5 bases). CDR3 length: 12 residues. Germline loops: CDR1 DFQATT, CDR2 SNEGSKA (reference sequence). V shed 3 bases and J shed 5 bases, with 11 bases lying between them. The CDR3 region is CSARQGSDEQYF. The DNA for the CDR3 is TGCAGTGCTAGGCAGGGTTCGGACGAGCAGTACTTC.

Of note for this clonotype: A much bigger clone sits one base away, suggesting this may be a read error. The chain uses TRBV14 and TRBJ2-2; perhaps TRBD2 as D (6 bases). The length of the CDR3 is 17 residues. Trimming took off 0 bases at V and 0 bases at J, with 11 bases between the two ends. Germline-derived CDR1 and CDR2 are SGHDN and FVKESK. The CDR3 DNA follows: TGTGCCAGCAGCCAAGATATGGCTAGCGCGAACACCGGGGAGCTGTTTTTT. Amino acids: CASSQDMASANTGELFF.

This clonotype was seen repeatedly, ten times or more. The chain has TRBV10-3 and TRBJ2-2, with D perhaps TRBD1 (5 bases). Germline V gene sequence: CDR1 ENHRY, CDR2 SYGVKD. The V end was cut by 10 bases, the J end by 3 bases, with 18 bases between. The length of the CDR3 is 15 residues. The DNA for the CDR3 is TGTGCCACTACTCTGGGGCAGGGCTACACCGGGGAGCTGTTTTTT. This translates into CATTLGQGYTGELFF.

This clonotype was counted many times. This chain uses TRBV20-1 with TRBJ2-5, with D possibly matching TRBD2 (6 bases). The CDR3 contains 16 residues. V was pared by 5 bases and J by 2 bases, with 21 bases between. Germline values: CDR1 DFQATT, CDR2 SNEGSKA (reference sequence). The CDR3 region is CSAGRGLGTSQETQYF. For the CDR3, the DNA is TGCAGTGCTGGCCGAGGGCTCGGGACTTCACAAGAGACCCAGTACTTC.

This clonotype has only a few counts. The chain is built from TRBV10-3 and TRBJ2-2; possibly TRBD1 or TRBD2 for D (5 bases each). V gave up 8 bases and J gave up 6 bases, with 10 bases separating them. In germline, CDR1 is ENHRY, CDR2 SYGVKD. The length of the CDR3 is 12 residues. The CDR3: CAIRDPAGELFF. The CDR3 region has the DNA TGTGCCATCCGGGACCCGGCCGGGGAGCTGTTTTTT.

In regard to this clonotype: One end of the junction varies from germline; a read error may be responsible. The chain has TRBV10-1 and TRBJ2-7, with unresolved D. CDR1 and CDR2 (germline): WNHNN, SYGVQD (reference sequence). The CDR3 is 13 amino acids. CDR3 bases: TGTGCCAGCAGTGGCAGGTCGGCCTACGAGCAGTACTTC. Protein: CASSGRSAYEQYF.

The chain's CDR3 is CDSSIPTSQETQYF. As DNA, the CDR3 is TGTGACAGCAGTATTCCGACGTCCCAAGAGACCCAGTACTTC. The V gene is TRBV19, the J gene TRBJ2-5; D unclear. In germline, CDR1 is LNHDA, CDR2 SQIVND (reference sequence). CDR3 length: 14 residues.

This chain links TRBV7-9 with TRBJ1-1; possible D gene TRBD1, 5 bases. Germline V lookup: CDR1 SEHNR, CDR2 FQNEAQ (reference sequence). The germline V and J ends were trimmed by 2 bases and 5 bases, with 12 bases remaining between them. The CDR3 consists of 14 residues. The CDR3 region is CASSLTDRGTEAFF. The CDR3 region has the DNA TGTGCCAGCAGCTTAACGGATCGGGGGACTGAAGCTTTCTTT.

This clonotype was seen just once. The chain links TRBV7-2 to TRBJ1-2; D uncertain. The CDR3 consists of 13 residues. The germline V gene has CDR1 SGHTA and CDR2 FQGNSA. The V end was cut by 5 bases, the J end by 8 bases, with 15 bases between. The CDR3 DNA sequence: TGTGCCAGCAGCGCAGGAGACTTGGGGGGCTACACCTTC. Its protein is CASSAGDLGGYTF. Full variable domain (rest looked up from reference TRBV7-2 and TRBJ1-2): GAGVSQSPSNKVTEKGKDVELRCDPISGHTALYWYRQSLGQGLEFLIYFQGNSAPDKSGLPSDRFSAERTGGSVSTLTIQRTQQEDSAVYLCASSAGDLGGYTFGSGTRLTVV.

The sample holds many counts of this clonotype. This chain joins TRBV5-1 and TRBJ1-6; 7 bases are a match to TRBD1. Looked up from germline, CDR1 is SGHRS and CDR2 is YFSETQ. Germline trimming cut 0 bases from V and 9 bases from J; bases unmatched to any gene: 0. The CDR3 totals 13 residues. CDR3 protein: CASSLGQGSPLHF. As DNA, the CDR3 is TGCGCCAGCAGCTTGGGACAGGGTTCACCCCTCCACTTT. Variable domain in full (rest from reference TRBV5-1 and TRBJ1-6): KAGVTQTPRYLIKTRGQQVTLSCSPISGHRSVSWYQQTPGQGLQFLFEYFSETQRNKGNFPGRFSGRQFSNSRSEMNVSTLELGDSALYLCASSLGQGSPLHFGNGTRLTVT.

This clonotype was seen at least ten times. The J gene is TRBJ1-2, the V gene TRBV5-1, with D possibly TRBD1 on 5 matching bases. The CDR3 spans 13 residues. V lost 2 bases, J lost 6 bases, and 11 bases lay in between. Germline-derived CDR1 and CDR2 are SGHRS and YFSETQ. In DNA form, the CDR3 reads TGCGCCAGCAGCTTCGGGACTCTAGATGGCTACACCTTC. It specifies CASSFGTLDGYTF.

This sequence joins TRBV2 and TRBJ1-5, with D unclear. From germline, CDR1 is SNHLY and CDR2 FYNNEI. The V and J ends lost 6 bases and 0 bases respectively, with 12 bases between them. This CDR3 is built from 15 residues. The CDR3: CASRGESYSNQPQHF. As DNA, the CDR3 is TGTGCCAGCAGGGGAGAGAGCTATAGCAATCAGCCCCAGCATTTT.